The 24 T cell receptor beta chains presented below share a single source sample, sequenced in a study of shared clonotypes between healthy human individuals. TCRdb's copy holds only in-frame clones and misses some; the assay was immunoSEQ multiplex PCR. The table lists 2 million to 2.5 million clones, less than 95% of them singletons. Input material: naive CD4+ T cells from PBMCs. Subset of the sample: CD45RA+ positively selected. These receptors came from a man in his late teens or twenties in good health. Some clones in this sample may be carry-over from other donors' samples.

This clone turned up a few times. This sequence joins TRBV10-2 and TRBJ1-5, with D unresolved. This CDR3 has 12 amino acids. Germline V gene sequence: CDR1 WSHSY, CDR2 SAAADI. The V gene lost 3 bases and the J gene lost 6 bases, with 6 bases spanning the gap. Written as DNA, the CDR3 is TGCGCCAGCAGTGATCCACTTCAGCCCCAGCATTTT. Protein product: CASSDPLQPQHF.

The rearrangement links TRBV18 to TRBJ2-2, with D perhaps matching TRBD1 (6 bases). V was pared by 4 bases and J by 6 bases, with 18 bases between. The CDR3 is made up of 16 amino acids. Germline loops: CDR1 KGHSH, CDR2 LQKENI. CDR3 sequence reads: CASSQQKQGLPGELFF. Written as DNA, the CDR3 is TGTGCCAGCTCACAACAAAAGCAGGGGTTGCCCGGGGAGCTGTTTTTT.

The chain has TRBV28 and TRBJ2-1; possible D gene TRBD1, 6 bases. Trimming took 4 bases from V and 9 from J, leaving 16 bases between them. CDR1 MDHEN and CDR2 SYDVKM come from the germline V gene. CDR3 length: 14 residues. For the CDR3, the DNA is TGTGCCAGCAGTTCCCCCGGACAGTTTTCTGAGCAGTTCTTC. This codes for CASSSPGQFSEQFF.

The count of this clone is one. In DNA, the CDR3 is TGTGCCAGCGACGGATTTGACGGCTACACCTTC. It is translated as CASDGFDGYTF. This rearrangement joins TRBV5-4 to TRBJ1-2; D is unclear. CDR1 SGHNT and CDR2 YYREEE come from the germline V gene (reference sequence). The length of the CDR3 is 11 residues. V was shortened by 7 bases and J by 8 bases, with 12 bases between the two germline ends. Together with reference TRBV5-4 and TRBJ1-2, the CDR3 gives the full variable domain: ETGVTQSPTHLIKTRGQQVTLRCSSQSGHNTVSWYQQALGQGPQFIFQYYREEENGRGNFPPRFSGLQFPNYSSELNVNALELDDSALYLCASDGFDGYTFGSGTRLTVV.

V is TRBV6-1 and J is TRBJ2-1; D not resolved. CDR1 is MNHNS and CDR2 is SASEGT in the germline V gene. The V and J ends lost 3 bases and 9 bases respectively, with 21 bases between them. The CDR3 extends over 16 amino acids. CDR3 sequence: CASSDGRAANSLEQFF. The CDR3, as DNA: TGTGCCAGCAGTGATGGACGGGCCGCAAATTCACTTGAGCAGTTCTTC.

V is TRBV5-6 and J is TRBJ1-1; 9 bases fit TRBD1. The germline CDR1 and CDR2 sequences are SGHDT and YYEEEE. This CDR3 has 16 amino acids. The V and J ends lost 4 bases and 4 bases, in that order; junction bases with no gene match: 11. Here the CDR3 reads CASSVDTGGLGTEAFF. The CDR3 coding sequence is TGTGCCAGCAGCGTAGACACAGGGGGCTTGGGCACTGAAGCTTTCTTT.

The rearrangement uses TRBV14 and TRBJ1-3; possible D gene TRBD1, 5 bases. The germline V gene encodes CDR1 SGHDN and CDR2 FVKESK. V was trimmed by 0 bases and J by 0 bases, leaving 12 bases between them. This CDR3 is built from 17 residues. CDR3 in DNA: TGTGCCAGCAGCCAAGAAACAGGATGGATCTCTGGAAACACCATATATTTT. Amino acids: CASSQETGWISGNTIYF.

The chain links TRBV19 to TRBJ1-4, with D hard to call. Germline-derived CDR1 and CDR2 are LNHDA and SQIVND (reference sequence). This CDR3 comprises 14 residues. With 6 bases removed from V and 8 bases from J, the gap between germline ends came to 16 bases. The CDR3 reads CASRYGGLGEKLFF. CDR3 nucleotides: TGTGCCAGTAGGTACGGTGGGTTAGGCGAAAAACTGTTTTTT.

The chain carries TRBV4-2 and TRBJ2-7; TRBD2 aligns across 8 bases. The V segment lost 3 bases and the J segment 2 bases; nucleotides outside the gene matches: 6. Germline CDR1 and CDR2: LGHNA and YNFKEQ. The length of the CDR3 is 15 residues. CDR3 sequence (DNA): TGTGCCAGCAGCCACAGCGGGAGTGTCACCTACGAGCAGTACTTC. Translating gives CASSHSGSVTYEQYF.

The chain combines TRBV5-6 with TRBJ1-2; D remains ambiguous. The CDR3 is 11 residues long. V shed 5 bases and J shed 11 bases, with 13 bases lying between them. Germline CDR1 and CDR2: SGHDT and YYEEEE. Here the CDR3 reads CASSFGRLYTF. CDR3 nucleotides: TGTGCCAGCAGTTTCGGACGGCTTTACACCTTC.

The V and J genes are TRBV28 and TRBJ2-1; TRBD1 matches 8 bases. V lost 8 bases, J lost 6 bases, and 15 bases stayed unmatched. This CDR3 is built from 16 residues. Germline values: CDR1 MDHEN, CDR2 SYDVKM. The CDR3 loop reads CASPPRFGTGLNEQFF. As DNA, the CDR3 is TGTGCCAGCCCCCCCCGTTTCGGGACAGGTCTCAATGAGCAGTTCTTC. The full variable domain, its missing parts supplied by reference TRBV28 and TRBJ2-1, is DVKVTQSSRYLVKRTGEKVFLECVQDMDHENMFWYRQDPGLGLRLIYFSYDVKMKEKGDIPEGYSVSREKKERFSLILESASTNQTSMYLCASPPRFGTGLNEQFFGPGTRLTVL.

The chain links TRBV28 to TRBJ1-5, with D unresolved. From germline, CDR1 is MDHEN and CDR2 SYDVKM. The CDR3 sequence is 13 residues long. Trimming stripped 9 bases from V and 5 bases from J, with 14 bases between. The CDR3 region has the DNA TGTGCCAGTATGGCAGAACGCTATCAGCCCCAGCATTTT. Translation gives CASMAERYQPQHF.

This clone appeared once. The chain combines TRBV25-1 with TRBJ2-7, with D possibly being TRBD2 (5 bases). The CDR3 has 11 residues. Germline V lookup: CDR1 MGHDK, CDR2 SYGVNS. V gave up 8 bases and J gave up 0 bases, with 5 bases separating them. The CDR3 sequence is CASGSSYEQYF. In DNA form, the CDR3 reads TGTGCCAGCGGGAGCTCCTACGAGCAGTACTTC.

In nucleotides, the CDR3 is TGTGCCAGCACCGTTAGCGGGGGTCGTTACGAGCAGTACTTC. Residues: CASTVSGGRYEQYF. V gene TRBV7-9 combines with J gene TRBJ2-7, with TRBD2 matching 9 bases. Germline loops: CDR1 SEHNR, CDR2 FQNEAQ (reference sequence). There are 14 residues in the CDR3. The V segment lost 7 bases and the J segment 4 bases; nucleotides outside the gene matches: 8.

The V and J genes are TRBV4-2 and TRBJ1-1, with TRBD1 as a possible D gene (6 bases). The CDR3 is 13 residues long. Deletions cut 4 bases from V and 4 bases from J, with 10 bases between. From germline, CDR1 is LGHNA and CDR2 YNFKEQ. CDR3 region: CASSPKGVTEAFF. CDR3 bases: TGTGCCAGCAGCCCCAAGGGGGTCACTGAAGCTTTCTTT.

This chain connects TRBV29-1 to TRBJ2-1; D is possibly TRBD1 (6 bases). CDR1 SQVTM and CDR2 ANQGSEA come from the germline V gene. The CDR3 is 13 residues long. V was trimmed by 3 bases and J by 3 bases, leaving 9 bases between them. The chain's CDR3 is CSVDAGVYNEQFF. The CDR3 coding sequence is TGCAGCGTTGACGCAGGGGTCTACAATGAGCAGTTCTTC.

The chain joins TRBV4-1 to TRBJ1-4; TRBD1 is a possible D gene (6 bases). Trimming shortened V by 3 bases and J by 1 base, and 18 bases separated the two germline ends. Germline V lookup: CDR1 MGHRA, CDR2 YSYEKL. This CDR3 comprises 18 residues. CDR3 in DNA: TGCGCCAGCAGCCACACCGGCGGACAGTGGCGAACTAATGAAAAACTGTTTTTT. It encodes CASSHTGGQWRTNEKLFF.

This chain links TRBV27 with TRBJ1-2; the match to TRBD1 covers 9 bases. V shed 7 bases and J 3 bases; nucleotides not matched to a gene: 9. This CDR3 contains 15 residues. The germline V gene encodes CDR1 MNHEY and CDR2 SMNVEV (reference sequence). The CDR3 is CASTRGDRADYGYTF. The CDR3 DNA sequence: TGTGCCAGCACTAGGGGGGACAGGGCAGACTATGGCTACACCTTC.

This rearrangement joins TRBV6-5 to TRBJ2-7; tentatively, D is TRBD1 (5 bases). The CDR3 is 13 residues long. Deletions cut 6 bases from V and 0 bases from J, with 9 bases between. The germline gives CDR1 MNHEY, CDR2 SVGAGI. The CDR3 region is CASSPDSSYEQYF. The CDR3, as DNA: TGTGCCAGCAGCCCCGACAGCTCCTACGAGCAGTACTTC.

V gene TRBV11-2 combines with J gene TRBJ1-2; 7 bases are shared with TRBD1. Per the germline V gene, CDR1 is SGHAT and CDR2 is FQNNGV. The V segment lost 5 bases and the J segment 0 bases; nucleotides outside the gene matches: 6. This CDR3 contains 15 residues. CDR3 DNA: TGTGCCAGCAGCAGAGGCGGGACAGCTAACTATGGCTACACCTTC. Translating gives CASSRGGTANYGYTF.

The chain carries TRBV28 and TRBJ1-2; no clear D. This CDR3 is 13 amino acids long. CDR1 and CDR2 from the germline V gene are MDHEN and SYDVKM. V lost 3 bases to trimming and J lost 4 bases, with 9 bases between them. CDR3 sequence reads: CASSFLGGYGYTF. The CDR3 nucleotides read TGTGCCAGCAGTTTTCTGGGTGGCTATGGCTACACCTTC.

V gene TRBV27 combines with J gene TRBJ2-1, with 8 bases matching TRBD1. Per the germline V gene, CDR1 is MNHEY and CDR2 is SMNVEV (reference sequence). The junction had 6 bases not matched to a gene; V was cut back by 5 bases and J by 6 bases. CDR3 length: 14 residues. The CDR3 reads CASSPKTGVNEQFF. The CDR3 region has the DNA TGTGCCAGCAGTCCGAAGACAGGGGTCAATGAGCAGTTCTTC.

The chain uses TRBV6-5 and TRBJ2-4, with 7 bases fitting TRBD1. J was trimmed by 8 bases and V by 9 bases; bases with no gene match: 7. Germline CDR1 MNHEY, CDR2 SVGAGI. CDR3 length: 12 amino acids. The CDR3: CASSGTADIQYF. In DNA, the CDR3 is TGTGCCAGTTCCGGGACAGCAGACATTCAGTACTTC.

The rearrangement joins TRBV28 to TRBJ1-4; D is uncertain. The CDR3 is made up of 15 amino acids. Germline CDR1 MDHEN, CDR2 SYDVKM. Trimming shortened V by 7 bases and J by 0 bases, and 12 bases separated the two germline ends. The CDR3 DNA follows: TGTGCCAGCACCCGCCGGCTTGCAACTAATGAAAAACTGTTTTTT. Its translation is CASTRRLATNEKLFF.